This T cell receptor (beta chain) was sequenced during a study of shared clonotypes between healthy human individuals. The donors were adults (healthy and HIV-negative) with no recent acute infections or vaccinations. The study drew all its donors from Caucasian adults living in Nashville, Tennessee. Per germline, CDR1 SEHNR and CDR2 FQNEAQ (reference sequence). Unmatched junction bases numbered 6, after V lost 5 bases and J lost 4 bases. CDR3 length: 15 amino acids. Replicate PCRs for unsorted PBMC used about 330 ng DNA (about 30,000 T cell genomes). Some clones are missing from TCRdb's copy, which holds only in-frame ones; the method was immunoSEQ multiplex PCR. The table records around 500,000 clones, approximately 79% of them present only once.

This chain joins TRBV7-9 and TRBJ2-4, with 9 nucleotides matching TRBD1. The sample comprised PBMCs. The source is a woman aged 40 to 55 in good health. Some clones in this sample may be carry-over from other donors' samples. The CDR3 bases are TGTGCCAGCAGCCGGAGGACAGGGGCTAAAAACATTCAGTACTTC. This translates into CASSRRTGAKNIQYF.